The 13 T cell receptor beta chains in this list originate from one sample, sequenced in a study of shared clonotypes between healthy human individuals. This table comes from immunoSEQ multiplex PCR, and its TCRdb copy is limited to in-frame clones, with some not included. Of roughly 500,000 clones listed, about 85% are singletons. Sequenced: PBMCs. The receptors stem from a woman aged 40 to 50 in good health. Some clones in this sample may be carry-over from other donors' samples.

Details on this clone: One base separates it from a far larger clone, so it is likely a read error. Additional DNA sequences in this sample encode the identical CDR3. V gene TRBV10-1 combines with J gene TRBJ2-7; D gene uncertain. The CDR3 runs 11 residues. Germline V CDR1 and CDR2: WNHNN, SYGVQD (reference sequence). The CDR3 DNA follows: TGCGCCAGCCAAGGAAGCGACGAACAGTACTTC. The encoded protein is CASQGSDEQYF.

With respect to this clone: With a far larger clone one base away, a read error is the likely cause. The CDR3 sequence: CASSTRFTGYTYGYTF. The DNA for the CDR3 is TGTGCCAGCAGCACACGCTTTACAGGGTACACCTATGGCTACACCTTC. The V call is TRBV28, the J call TRBJ1-2, with D perhaps TRBD1 (6 bases). CDR1 and CDR2 (germline): MDHEN, SYDVKM. The CDR3 loop spans 16 amino acids. Trimming pared 6 bases from V and 4 bases from J, leaving 21 bases between.

The chain uses TRBV19 and TRBJ2-5; 7 bases are shared with TRBD2. Germline V gives CDR1 LNHDA, CDR2 SQIVND (reference sequence). CDR3 length: 14 residues. The trim removed 5 bases at V and 4 bases at J, leaving 7 bases unmatched. The CDR3 loop reads CASSSRGDRETQYF. The CDR3 DNA follows: TGTGCCAGTAGTTCCCGGGGGGATCGAGAGACCCAGTACTTC.

The DNA of the CDR3 is TGTGCCAGTAGAGGGACAGGTCACAGCGGCGAGCAGTACTTC. Its translation is CASRGTGHSGEQYF. The V and J genes are TRBV19 and TRBJ2-7; 8 nucleotides match TRBD1. Looked up from germline, CDR1 is LNHDA and CDR2 is SQIVND (reference sequence). The CDR3 extends over 14 amino acids. V shed 6 bases and J 6 bases; nucleotides not matched to a gene: 10.

In this sample, this clone turned up many times. The chain uses TRBV11-2 and TRBJ1-2; possible D gene TRBD1, 6 bases. CDR3 length equals 12 residues. Germline loops: CDR1 SGHAT, CDR2 FQNNGV. V was cut by 4 bases and J by 8 bases, with 11 bases left in between. DNA for the CDR3: TGTGCCAGCAGCTCTTTGGGGGGCGGCTACACCTTC. The encoded protein is CASSSLGGGYTF.

This chain joins TRBV27 and TRBJ2-5; a weak D match, TRBD2 (6 bases). CDR3 length: 13 residues. Germline lookup yields CDR1 MNHEY and CDR2 SMNVEV (reference sequence). The V gene lost 5 bases and the J gene lost 5 bases, with 12 bases spanning the gap. Here the CDR3 DNA reads TGTGCCAGCAGTGCCCGGGGGTGGGAGACCCAGTACTTC. Its translation is CASSARGWETQYF.

This clone was seen only once. A far larger clone differs by one base, so this is likely a read error. The gene calls are TRBV7-9 and TRBJ1-1; D is unclear. CDR1 and CDR2 from the germline V gene are SEHNR and FQNEAQ (reference sequence). This CDR3 contains 13 residues. V lost 1 base to trimming and J lost 0 bases, with 3 bases between them. The CDR3 DNA sequence: TGTGCCAGCAGCTTAGGTATGAACACTGAAGCTTTCTTT. It specifies CASSLGMNTEAFF.

In regard to this clone: It is likely a read error: a sequence one base away is far more abundant. The chain employs TRBV30 and TRBJ2-7, with unresolved D. The CDR3 covers 15 residues. Germline CDR1 GTSNPN, CDR2 SVGIG (reference sequence). CDR3 protein: CSLALDQIVAYEQYF. The CDR3 nucleotides read TGTTCCTTAGCCTTGGACCAGATAGTGGCCTACGAGCAGTACTTC.

The chain joins TRBV7-6 to TRBJ1-5; 9 positions agree with TRBD1. V shed 5 bases, J shed 6 bases, and the junction held 8 bases outside the gene matches. Germline V gene sequence: CDR1 SGHVS, CDR2 FNYEAQ. There are 15 residues in the CDR3. The CDR3 region has the DNA TGTGCCAGCAGCACGGGGACAGGGCTAGGTCAGCCCCAGCATTTT. Its translation: CASSTGTGLGQPQHF.

This clone occurred a few times. The chain is built from TRBV4-1 and TRBJ2-2, with TRBD1 as a possible D gene (6 bases). CDR3 size: 13 residues. V lost 2 bases, J lost 10 bases, and 11 bases lay in between. Per germline, CDR1 MGHRA and CDR2 YSYEKL. The CDR3 bases are TGCGCCAGCAGCCAAAACAGGGTTGAGGAGCTGTTTTTT. It is translated as CASSQNRVEELFF.

The chain combines TRBV30 with TRBJ2-7; D ambiguous. V was trimmed by 2 bases and J by 3 bases, leaving 8 bases between them. Germline CDR1 GTSNPN, CDR2 SVGIG (reference sequence). The CDR3 sequence is 12 residues long. The CDR3 protein is CAWSSLGYEQYF. DNA for the CDR3: TGTGCCTGGAGTAGTCTAGGCTACGAGCAGTACTTC.

The chain employs TRBV15 and TRBJ1-5; D unresolved. Germline V gene data show CDR1 as LNHNV and CDR2 as YYDKDF (reference sequence). Trimming took off 8 bases at V and 0 bases at J, with 8 bases between the two ends. The CDR3 is 13 residues long. CDR3 sequence (DNA): TGTGCCACCGGGGTATATAGCAATCAGCCCCAGCATTTT. Its translation: CATGVYSNQPQHF.

In this sample, this clone turned up many times. Other DNA sequences in this sample translate to the same CDR3. The gene calls are TRBV25-1 and TRBJ1-1, with D possibly TRBD1 on 5 matching bases. CDR1 MGHDK and CDR2 SYGVNS come from the germline V gene. This CDR3 is 15 amino acids long. Trimming removed 4 bases from V and 1 base from J, with 13 bases in between. The CDR3 DNA sequence: TGTGCCAGCAGTGTACACGGTGGACAGAACACTGAAGCTTTCTTT. Encoded protein: CASSVHGGQNTEAFF. Full variable domain (missing parts from reference TRBV25-1 and TRBJ1-1): EADIYQTPRYLVIGTGKKITLECSQTMGHDKMYWYQQDPGMELHLIHYSYGVNSTEKGDLSSESTVSRIRTEHFPLTLESARPSHTSQYLCASSVHGGQNTEAFFGQGTRLTVV.